This TCR beta chain was documented in a study of T cell clonotyping in hematopoietic cell transplantation. Overall study findings and caveats: Cells were unsorted, so CD4 and CD8 contributions were not separated. Few recipient clonotypes overlapped donors; over 95% were de novo at given depth.

Trimming cost V 6 bases and J 3 bases, with 12 bases left between them. The CDR3 sequence is 13 residues long. The germline gives CDR1 KGHSH, CDR2 LQKENI. TCRdb's copy holds only in-frame clones and misses some; the assay was immunoSEQ multiplex PCR. The sample lists over 25,000 clones, 90% to 97% occurring once. Concerning this clone itself: What it binds is unknown.

Sequenced sample: peripheral blood mononuclear cells. The TCR sequence derives from a man between 45 and 60 years old in good health. Some clones in this sample may be carry-over from other donors' samples. The chain has TRBV18 and TRBJ2-7; D possibly corresponds to TRBD1 (5 bases). CDR3 sequence: CASSEDRYYEQYF. The DNA for the CDR3 is TGTGCCAGCTCTGAAGACAGATACTACGAGCAGTACTTC.